This T cell receptor beta chain was sequenced in a study of metastatic and nonmetastatic thyroid tumors. Each patient went into thyroid surgery without having received any treatment. The CDR3 consists of 15 residues. Germline V gene lookup returns CDR1 SGHVS and CDR2 FNYEAQ. The V end was cut by 1 base, the J end by 8 bases, with 14 bases between. Under the authors' procedure: A papillary thyroid cancer distant-metastasis classifier was built from CDR3 differences across clinicopathological groups. TCRdb called clones again from the PCR reads with MiXCR. These V and J calls rely on TCRdb rather than the paper's analysis. The sample has approximately 24,000 clones; over 20% are singletons.

This receptor was identified in a male donor with papillary thyroid cancer or a benign thyroid nodule (not recorded which). Some clones in this sample may be carry-over from other donors' samples. What was sequenced was blood. The V call is TRBV7-6, the J call TRBJ1-4, with D hard to call. CDR3 sequence: CASSLDSSVYEKLFF. The CDR3 DNA is TGTGCCAGCAGCTTAGATTCGTCGGTTTACGAAAAACTGTTTTTT.